This T cell receptor beta chain was obtained from a study of T cell repertoires in cytomegalovirus infection. Trimming at V came to 4 bases and at J to 4 bases, leaving 6 bases not matched to a gene. The CDR3 runs to 13 residues. Germline CDR1 DFQATT, CDR2 SNEGSKA (reference sequence). TCRdb reprocessed the reads via MiXCR and lists one record per CDR3 protein. The repertoire holds around 630,000 distinct CDR3 sequences, 20% to 25% seen once, with less than 10% in the top ten. The material sequenced was CD8+ T cells from PBMCs. This chain uses TRBV20-1 with TRBJ1-2; 7 bases map to TRBD1. This clonotype originated in a human donor in good health (CMV status not recorded). Some clones in this sample may be carry-over from other donors' samples. CDR3: CSAKSGGSYGYTF. Written as DNA, the CDR3 is TGCAGTGCTAAATCAGGGGGTAGCTATGGCTACACCTTC.